The 24 T cell receptor beta chains reported below all come from one sample, sequenced in a study of glioma-infiltrating T cells. The iRepertoire nested amplicon-rescue multiplex PCR amplified TCR alpha and beta CDR3s from RNA. From the multiplex PCR reads, TCRdb called clonotypes with MiXCR, one entry per CDR3 protein. The sample has about 190,000 distinct CDR3 sequences; about 31% are singletons. Sequencing was done on a sample of glioma tissue, nonneoplastic brain tissue, or PBMCs (not recorded which). The receptors come from a human donor with low-grade glioma or glioblastoma, undergoing nonglioma brain surgery, or in good health (not recorded which).

This clonotype was counted a few times. The gene calls are TRBV4-3 and TRBJ2-1; D gene uncertain. The CDR3 has 17 residues. Trimming left V 2 bases short and J 2 bases short, with 16 bases between. In germline, CDR1 is LGHNA, CDR2 YSLEER. The CDR3 DNA is TGCGCCAGCAGCCAATATCTAGGCAGGTATCCCTACAATGAGCAGTTCTTC. Encoded protein: CASSQYLGRYPYNEQFF.

This clonotype was observed at least ten times. The rearrangement links TRBV19 to TRBJ2-1, with 8 positions matching TRBD2. Trimming took 3 bases from V and 3 from J; bases not matched to a gene: 4. Germline CDR1 LNHDA, CDR2 SQIVND (reference sequence). The CDR3 is 15 residues long. CDR3 in DNA: TGTGCCAGTAGTATTTTCCTAGCGGGCTACAATGAGCAGTTCTTC. Amino acid sequence: CASSIFLAGYNEQFF.

In this sample, this clonotype turned up many times. V and J are TRBV4-3 and TRBJ2-7; tentatively, D is TRBD2 (6 bases). The CDR3 length is 16 residues. The ends were cut back, 1 base at V and 1 base at J, with 14 bases in the middle. The V gene's germline CDR1 is LGHNA and CDR2 YSLEER. CDR3 amino acids: CASSQATGSASYEQYF. Written as DNA, the CDR3 is TGCGCCAGCAGCCAAGCGACCGGGAGCGCTTCCTACGAGCAGTACTTC.

To note about this clonotype: A much larger clone is a single base away; this may be a read error. The V and J genes are TRBV27 and TRBJ2-1; D is uncertain. This CDR3 spans 8 amino acids. The germline V gene has CDR1 MNHEY and CDR2 SMNVEV (reference sequence). CDR3 nucleotides: TGTGCCGGCAGTCGGTATTTCTTC. This codes for CAGSRYFF.

At least ten counts were recorded for this clonotype. This chain uses TRBV7-2 with TRBJ1-2; 9 bases map to TRBD1. There are 14 residues in the CDR3. Germline CDR1 reads SGHTA; CDR2 reads FQGNSA. The ends lost 0 bases at V and 6 bases at J; junction bases unmatched: 2. In nucleotides, the CDR3 is TGTGCCAGCAGCTTAGCGGGGACAGGGAATGGCTACACCTTC. Amino acid sequence: CASSLAGTGNGYTF.

Ten or more counts support this clonotype. The rearrangement joins TRBV28 to TRBJ2-3, with 10 bases that match TRBD1. The CDR3 sequence is 13 residues long. CDR1 MDHEN and CDR2 SYDVKM come from the germline V gene. V dropped 6 bases and J dropped 4; count of bases not matched to a gene: 1. CDR3 nucleotide sequence: TGTGCCAGCAGCGGGACAGGGGCAGATACGCAGTATTTT. It encodes CASSGTGADTQYF.

V usage is TRBV5-1 and J usage is TRBJ2-3, with D maybe TRBD2 (5 bases). This CDR3 region has 14 residues. Between the trimmed V and J ends, which lost 0 bases and 1 base, there was a span of 6 bases. In germline, CDR1 is SGHRS, CDR2 YFSETQ. The CDR3 DNA reads TGCGCCAGCAGCTTGGAACTAGGCACAGATACGCAGTATTTT. It yields the protein CASSLELGTDTQYF. The variable domain in full, with the rest retrieved from reference TRBV5-1 and TRBJ2-3, is KAGVTQTPRYLIKTRGQQVTLSCSPISGHRSVSWYQQTPGQGLQFLFEYFSETQRNKGNFPGRFSGRQFSNSRSEMNVSTLELGDSALYLCASSLELGTDTQYFGPGTRLTVL.

This chain joins TRBV5-1 and TRBJ1-2; no reliable D call. Germline V gene lookup returns CDR1 SGHRS and CDR2 YFSETQ. The CDR3 extends over 13 amino acids. V was cut by 1 base and J by 8 bases, with 12 bases left in between. The CDR3 DNA sequence: TGCGCCAGCAGCTTGTTAATGGGGAACGGCTACACCTTC. It translates to CASSLLMGNGYTF.

The chain couples TRBV4-1 to TRBJ2-7; D is ambiguous. Deletions cut 1 base from V and 7 bases from J, with 23 bases between. The CDR3 contains 17 residues. Germline CDR1 is MGHRA and CDR2 is YSYEKL. CDR3 bases: TGCGCCAGCAGCCAAGCGGGCAAGCCGGTACCCGCCGGAGAGCAGTACTTC. This gives the protein CASSQAGKPVPAGEQYF.

This clonotype was seen ten or more times. The V call is TRBV7-2, the J call TRBJ2-5; D may be TRBD2 (6 bases). V was cut by 5 bases and J by 0 bases, with 13 bases left in between. Germline lookup yields CDR1 SGHTA and CDR2 FQGNSA. CDR3 length equals 15 residues. CDR3 coding DNA: TGTGCCAGCAGCCTCACTAGCAACCACCAAGAGACCCAGTACTTC. This codes for CASSLTSNHQETQYF.

This clonotype was counted between two and nine times. The rearrangement links TRBV11-1 to TRBJ2-2; 9 bases align to TRBD1. After removal of 4 bases from V and 1 base from J, the junction contained 7 bases not matched to a gene. Germline CDR1 reads SGHAT; CDR2 reads FQDESV (reference sequence). This CDR3 spans 17 amino acids. The CDR3 nucleotides read TGTGCCAGCAGCTCAACAGGGGGCTTTGGGAACACCGGGGAGCTGTTTTTT. Its protein product is CASSSTGGFGNTGELFF.

A word on this clonotype: It is unclear where the CDR3 begins or ends on the DNA, so no DNA is shown, and the CDR3 is as TCRdb lists it. This rearrangement joins TRBV18 to TRBJ1-1; TRBD1 is the table's D call, not checked against the DNA. Germline V gene lookup returns CDR1 KGHSH and CDR2 LQKENI. The CDR3 is 23 residues long, counting both termini. CDR3 in amino acids: CASTNQTSMYLCASRDRATEAFF.

The V call is TRBV3-1, the J call TRBJ2-7, with 13 bases lining up with TRBD2. Losses at the gene ends were 4 bases for V and 5 bases for J; bases not matched to a gene: 5. Germline CDR1 LGHDT, CDR2 YNNKEL (reference sequence). The CDR3 sequence is 15 residues long. Here the CDR3 DNA reads TGTGCCAGCAGCCCGACTAGCGGGAGGTTGGACGAGCAGTACTTC. Protein sequence: CASSPTSGRLDEQYF.

This clonotype was recorded a few times. This sequence joins TRBV18 and TRBJ2-2; D gene unclear. The V end was cut by 6 bases, the J end by 6 bases, with 17 bases between. This CDR3 is built from 15 residues. CDR1 is KGHSH and CDR2 is LQKENI in the germline V gene. The chain's CDR3 is CASSRDYHDPGELFF. The CDR3 bases are TGTGCCAGCTCGCGAGATTACCATGATCCCGGGGAGCTGTTTTTT.

This clonotype was counted ten times or more. The chain uses TRBV7-6 and TRBJ2-7, with 9 bases identical to TRBD1. The CDR3 consists of 14 residues. J gave up 7 bases and V 5 bases, and 9 bases lay outside the gene matches. Germline V gene lookup returns CDR1 SGHVS and CDR2 FNYEAQ. CDR3 in DNA: TGTGCCAGCAGCCAATTACAGGGGGCGAGTGAGCAGTACTTC. It translates to CASSQLQGASEQYF.

On this clonotype: Sequence at one end of the junction differs from germline and may be a read error. The rearrangement joins TRBV7-2 to TRBJ2-7; 7 bases agree with TRBD2. The CDR3 consists of 17 residues. Germline CDR1 and CDR2: SGHTA and FQGNSA. The CDR3 spells CASSLMASGMSSYQQYF. The CDR3 coding sequence is TGTGCCAGCAGCTTAATGGCTAGCGGAATGAGCTCCTACCAGCAGTACTTC.

Points on this clonotype: A much bigger clone sits one base away, suggesting this may be a read error. This chain uses TRBV6-2 or TRBV6-3 with TRBJ1-1; the D is unclear. The germline V and J ends were trimmed by 6 bases and 1 base, with 15 bases remaining between them. Looked up from germline, CDR1 is MNHEY and CDR2 is SVGEGT. CDR3 length: 15 amino acids. The CDR3 is CASSPRFRANTEAFF. DNA for the CDR3: TGTGCCAGCAGCCCGCGTTTTAGAGCGAACACTGAAGCTTTCTTT.

At least ten counts were recorded for this clonotype. V usage is TRBV20-1 and J usage is TRBJ2-7; no reliable D call. The CDR3 sequence is 13 residues long. From germline, CDR1 is DFQATT and CDR2 SNEGSKA (reference sequence). V was trimmed by 1 base and J by 6 bases, leaving 13 bases between them. The CDR3 is CSARAIFPPEQYF. The CDR3 coding sequence is TGCAGTGCTAGAGCAATATTCCCCCCCGAGCAGTACTTC.

Worth noting for this clonotype: A read error may account for a junction end that differs from germline. CDR3 loop: CASIKDSSSQPQHF. The CDR3 DNA sequence: TGCGCCAGCATCAAGGACAGTAGCAGTCAGCCCCAGCATTTT. The chain employs TRBV6-1 and TRBJ1-5; the D gene is possibly TRBD1 (6 bases). The CDR3 spans 14 residues. Germline-derived CDR1 and CDR2 are MNHNS and SASEGT.

This clonotype has at least ten counts. This rearrangement joins TRBV5-1 to TRBJ1-6; 8 bases fit TRBD1. Trimming took 3 bases from V and 7 from J; bases not matched to a gene: 6. The CDR3 extends over 15 amino acids. Germline values: CDR1 SGHRS, CDR2 YFSETQ. The CDR3 nucleotides read TGCGCCAGCAGCTCGACAGGGGAAGGCAATTCACCCCTCCACTTT. This translates into CASSSTGEGNSPLHF.

This clonotype was recorded many times. The J gene is TRBJ2-7, the V gene TRBV12-3 or TRBV12-4; 9 bases agree with TRBD1. V trimming: 8 bases; J trimming: 6 bases; junction bases outside the gene matches: 11. The CDR3 consists of 14 residues. Here the CDR3 DNA reads TGTGCCAGCGGGCGACTGGGACAGGGCGGCGAGCAGTACTTC. This gives the protein CASGRLGQGGEQYF.

The V and J genes are TRBV7-2 and TRBJ2-3; 8 bases align to TRBD1. Germline V gene sequence: CDR1 SGHTA, CDR2 FQGNSA. Trimming removed 8 bases from V and 6 bases from J; junction bases left unmatched: 7. The CDR3 contains 13 residues. The DNA for the CDR3 is TGTGCCAGCTTAGACAGGGGTTATGATACGCAGTATTTT. Amino acid sequence: CASLDRGYDTQYF. Drawing the rest from reference TRBV7-2 and TRBJ2-3, the complete variable domain is GAGVSQSPSNKVTEKGKDVELRCDPISGHTALYWYRQSLGQGLEFLIYFQGNSAPDKSGLPSDRFSAERTGGSVSTLTIQRTQQEDSAVYLCASLDRGYDTQYFGPGTRLTVL.

This rearrangement joins TRBV7-9 to TRBJ1-3; maybe TRBD1 (5 bases). Germline V CDR1 and CDR2: SEHNR, FQNEAQ (reference sequence). With 5 bases removed from V and 0 bases from J, the gap between germline ends came to 11 bases. CDR3 length: 15 residues. CDR3 in amino acids: CASSLQTVSGNTIYF. The CDR3 nucleotides read TGTGCCAGCAGCCTCCAGACAGTCTCTGGAAACACCATATATTTT.

This clonotype was seen only once. This may arise from a read error, as a much more abundant clone is one base away. This chain joins TRBV29-1 and TRBJ2-7; 10 bases are a match to TRBD2. The CDR3 loop spans 13 amino acids. The germline CDR1 and CDR2 sequences are SQVTM and ANQGSEA. The V gene end was trimmed by 7 bases and the J gene end by 7 bases; junction bases not matched to a gene: 10. The CDR3, as DNA: TGCAGCGGCTTAGCGGGAGGATCCAGTGAGCAGTACTTC. It yields the protein CSGLAGGSSEQYF.